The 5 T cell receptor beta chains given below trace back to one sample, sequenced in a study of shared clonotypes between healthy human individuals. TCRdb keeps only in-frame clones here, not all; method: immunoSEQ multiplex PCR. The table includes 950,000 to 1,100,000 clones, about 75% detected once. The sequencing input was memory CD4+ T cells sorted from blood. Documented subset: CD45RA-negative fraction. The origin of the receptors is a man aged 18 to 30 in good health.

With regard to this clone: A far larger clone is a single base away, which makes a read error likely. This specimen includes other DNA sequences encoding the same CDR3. CDR3 in DNA: TGCGCCAGCAGCTTGGCTGGGGGGGAGACCCAGTACTTC. Its protein is CASSLAGGETQYF. The chain couples TRBV5-1 to TRBJ2-5, with D perhaps matching TRBD2 (6 bases). Germline V gene lookup returns CDR1 SGHRS and CDR2 YFSETQ. Trimming shortened V by 0 bases and J by 5 bases, and 8 bases separated the two germline ends. This CDR3 is 13 amino acids long.

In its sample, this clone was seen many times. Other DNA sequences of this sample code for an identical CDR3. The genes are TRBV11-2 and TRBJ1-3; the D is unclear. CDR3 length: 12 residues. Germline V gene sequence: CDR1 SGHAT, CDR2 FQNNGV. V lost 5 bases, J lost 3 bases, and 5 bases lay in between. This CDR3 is CASSPSGNTIYF. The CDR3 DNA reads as TGTGCCAGCAGCCCCAGTGGAAACACCATATATTTT.

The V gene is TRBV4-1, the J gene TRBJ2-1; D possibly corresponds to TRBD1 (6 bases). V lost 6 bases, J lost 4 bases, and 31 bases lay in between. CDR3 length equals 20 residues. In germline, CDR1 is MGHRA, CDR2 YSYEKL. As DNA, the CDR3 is TGCGCCAGCAGGAGGATAGCTGCTCAGGGGTCCCCTACTTTATACAATGAGCAGTTCTTC. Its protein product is CASRRIAAQGSPTLYNEQFF.

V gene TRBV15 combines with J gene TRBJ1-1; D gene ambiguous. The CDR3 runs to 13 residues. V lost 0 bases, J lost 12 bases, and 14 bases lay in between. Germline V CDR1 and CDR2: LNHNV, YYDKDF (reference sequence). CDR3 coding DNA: TGTGCCACCAGCAGAGATCTGGGCGCCAACTCTTTCTTT. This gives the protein CATSRDLGANSFF.

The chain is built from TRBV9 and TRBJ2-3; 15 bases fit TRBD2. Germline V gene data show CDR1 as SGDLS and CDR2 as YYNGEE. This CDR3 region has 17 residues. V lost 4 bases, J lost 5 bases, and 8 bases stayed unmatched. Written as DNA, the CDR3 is TGTGCCAGCAGCCCGGGACTAGCGGGAGGTGGTCAAGATACGCAGTATTTT. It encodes CASSPGLAGGGQDTQYF.